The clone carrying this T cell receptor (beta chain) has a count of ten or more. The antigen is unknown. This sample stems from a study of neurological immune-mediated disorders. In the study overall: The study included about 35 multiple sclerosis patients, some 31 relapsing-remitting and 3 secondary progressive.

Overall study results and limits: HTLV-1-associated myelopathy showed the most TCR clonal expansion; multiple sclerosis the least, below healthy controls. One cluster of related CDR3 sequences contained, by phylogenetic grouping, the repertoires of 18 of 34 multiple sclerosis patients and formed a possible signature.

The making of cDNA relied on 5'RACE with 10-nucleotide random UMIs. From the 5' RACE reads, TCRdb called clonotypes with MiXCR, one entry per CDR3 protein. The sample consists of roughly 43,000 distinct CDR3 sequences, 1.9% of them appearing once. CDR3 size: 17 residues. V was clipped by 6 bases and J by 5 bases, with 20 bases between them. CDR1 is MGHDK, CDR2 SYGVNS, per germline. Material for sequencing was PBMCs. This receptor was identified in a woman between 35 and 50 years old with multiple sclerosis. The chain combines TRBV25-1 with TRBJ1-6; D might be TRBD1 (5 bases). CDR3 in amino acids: CASSEPPGRSNNSPLHF. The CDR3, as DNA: TGTGCCAGCAGCGAACCGCCAGGGAGGTCTAATAATTCACCCCTCCACTTT. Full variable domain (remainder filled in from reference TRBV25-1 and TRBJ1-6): EADIYQTPRYLVIGTGKKITLECSQTMGHDKMYWYQQDPGMELHLIHYSYGVNSTEKGDLSSESTVSRIRTEHFPLTLESARPSHTSQYLCASSEPPGRSNNSPLHFGNGTRLTVT.